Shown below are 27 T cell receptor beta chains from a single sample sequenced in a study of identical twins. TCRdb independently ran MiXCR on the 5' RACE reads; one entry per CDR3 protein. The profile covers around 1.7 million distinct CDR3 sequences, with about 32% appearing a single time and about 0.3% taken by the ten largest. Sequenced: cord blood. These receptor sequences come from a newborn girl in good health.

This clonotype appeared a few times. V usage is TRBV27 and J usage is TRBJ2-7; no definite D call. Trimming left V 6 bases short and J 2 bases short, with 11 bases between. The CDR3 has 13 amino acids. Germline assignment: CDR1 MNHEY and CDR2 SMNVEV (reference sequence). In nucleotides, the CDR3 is TGTGCCAGCAGCCCCAGTTTCGCCTACGAGCAGTACTTC. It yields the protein CASSPSFAYEQYF.

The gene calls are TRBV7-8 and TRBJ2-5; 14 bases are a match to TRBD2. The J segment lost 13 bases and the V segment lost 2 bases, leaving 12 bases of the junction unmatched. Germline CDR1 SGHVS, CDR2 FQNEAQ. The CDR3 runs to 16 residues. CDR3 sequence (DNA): TGTGCCAGCAGCTTATCCCGGACTAGCGGGGGGAACGCCCGGTACTTC. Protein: CASSLSRTSGGNARYF. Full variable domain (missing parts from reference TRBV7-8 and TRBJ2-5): GAGVSQSPRYKVAKRGQDVALRCDPISGHVSLFWYQQALGQGPEFLTYFQNEAQLDKSGLPSDRFFAERPEGSVSTLKIQRTQQEDSAVYLCASSLSRTSGGNARYFGPGTRLLVL.

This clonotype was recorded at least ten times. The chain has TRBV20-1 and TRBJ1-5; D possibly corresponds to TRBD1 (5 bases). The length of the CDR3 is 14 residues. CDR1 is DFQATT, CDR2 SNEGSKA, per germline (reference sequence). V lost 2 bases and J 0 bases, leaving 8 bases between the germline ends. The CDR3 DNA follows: TGCAGTGCTAGACAGGGATATAGCAATCAGCCCCAGCATTTT. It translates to CSARQGYSNQPQHF.

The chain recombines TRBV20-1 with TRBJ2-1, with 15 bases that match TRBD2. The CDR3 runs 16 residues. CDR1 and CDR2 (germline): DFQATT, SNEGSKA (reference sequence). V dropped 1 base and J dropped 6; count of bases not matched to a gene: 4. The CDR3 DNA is TGCAGTGCTAGAGTACCGGGACTAGCGGGAGGCAATGAGCAGTTCTTC. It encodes CSARVPGLAGGNEQFF.

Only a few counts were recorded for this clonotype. The CDR3 loop reads CASSLYLWGDGAEAFF. CDR3 coding DNA: TGTGCCAGCAGTTTATACCTATGGGGGGATGGCGCTGAAGCTTTCTTT. The chain is built from TRBV28 and TRBJ1-1; the D gene is possibly TRBD1 (5 bases). This CDR3 comprises 16 residues. The germline CDR1 and CDR2 sequences are MDHEN and SYDVKM. V dropped 1 base and J dropped 6 bases, with 18 bases sitting between them.

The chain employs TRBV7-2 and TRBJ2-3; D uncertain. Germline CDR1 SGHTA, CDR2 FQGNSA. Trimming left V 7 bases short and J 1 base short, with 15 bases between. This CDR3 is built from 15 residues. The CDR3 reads CASTPSWRRTDTQYF. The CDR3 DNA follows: TGTGCCAGCACCCCTTCGTGGCGGCGCACAGATACGCAGTATTTT. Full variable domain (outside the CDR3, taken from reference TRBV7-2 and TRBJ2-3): GAGVSQSPSNKVTEKGKDVELRCDPISGHTALYWYRQSLGQGLEFLIYFQGNSAPDKSGLPSDRFSAERTGGSVSTLTIQRTQQEDSAVYLCASTPSWRRTDTQYFGPGTRLTVL.

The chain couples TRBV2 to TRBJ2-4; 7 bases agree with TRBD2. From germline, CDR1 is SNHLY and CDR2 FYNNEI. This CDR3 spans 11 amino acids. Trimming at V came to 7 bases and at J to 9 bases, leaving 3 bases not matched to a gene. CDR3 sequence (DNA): TGTGCCAGCAACTGGGGGGGCATTCAGTACTTC. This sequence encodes CASNWGGIQYF.

The CDR3 sequence is CATSQGQGSTDTQYF. DNA of the CDR3: TGTGCCACCAGCCAGGGACAGGGGAGCACAGATACGCAGTATTTT. The chain employs TRBV24-1 and TRBJ2-3; 10 bases agree with TRBD1. The CDR3 extends over 15 amino acids. The V gene end was trimmed by 7 bases and the J gene end by 0 bases; junction bases not matched to a gene: 3. Per germline, CDR1 KGHDR and CDR2 SFDVKD.

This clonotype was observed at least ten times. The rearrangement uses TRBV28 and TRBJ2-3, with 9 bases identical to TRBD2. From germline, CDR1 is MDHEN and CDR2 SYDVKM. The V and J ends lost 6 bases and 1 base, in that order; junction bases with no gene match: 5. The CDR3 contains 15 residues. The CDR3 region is CASSPIAGGTDTQYF. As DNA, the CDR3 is TGTGCCAGCAGCCCTATAGCGGGGGGCACAGATACGCAGTATTTT.

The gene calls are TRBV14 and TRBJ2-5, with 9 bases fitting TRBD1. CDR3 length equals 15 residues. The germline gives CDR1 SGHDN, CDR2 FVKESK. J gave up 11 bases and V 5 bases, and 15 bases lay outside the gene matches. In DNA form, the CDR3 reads TGTGCCAGCAGCTTACAGGGGGCAGGGGGCTACGGGCAGTACTTC. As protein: CASSLQGAGGYGQYF.

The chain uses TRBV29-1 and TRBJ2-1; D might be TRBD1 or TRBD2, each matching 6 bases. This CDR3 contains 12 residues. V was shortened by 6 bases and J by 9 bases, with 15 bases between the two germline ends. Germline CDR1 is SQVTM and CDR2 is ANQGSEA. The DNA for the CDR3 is TGCAGCGTAGGGCCAGGAGGGGGTGAGCAGTTCTTC. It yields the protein CSVGPGGGEQFF.

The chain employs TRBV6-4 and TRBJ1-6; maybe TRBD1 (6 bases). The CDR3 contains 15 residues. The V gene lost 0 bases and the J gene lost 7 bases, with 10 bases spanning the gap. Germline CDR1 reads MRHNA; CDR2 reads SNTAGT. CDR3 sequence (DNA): TGTGCCAGCAGTGACTCCGCTAGGGGGAATTCACCCCTCCACTTT. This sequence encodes CASSDSARGNSPLHF.

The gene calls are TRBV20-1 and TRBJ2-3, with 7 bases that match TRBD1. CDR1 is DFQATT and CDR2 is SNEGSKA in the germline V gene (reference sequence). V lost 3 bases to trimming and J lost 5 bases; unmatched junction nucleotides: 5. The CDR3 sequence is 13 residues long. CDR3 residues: CSARTGLEDTQYF. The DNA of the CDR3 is TGCAGTGCTAGGACAGGGCTGGAAGATACGCAGTATTTT.

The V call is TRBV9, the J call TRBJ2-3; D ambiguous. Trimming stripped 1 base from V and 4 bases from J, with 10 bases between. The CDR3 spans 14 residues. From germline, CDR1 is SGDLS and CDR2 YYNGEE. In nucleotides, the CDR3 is TGTGCCAGCAGCGTACTAGGGATGCCAGATACGCAGTATTTT. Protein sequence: CASSVLGMPDTQYF.

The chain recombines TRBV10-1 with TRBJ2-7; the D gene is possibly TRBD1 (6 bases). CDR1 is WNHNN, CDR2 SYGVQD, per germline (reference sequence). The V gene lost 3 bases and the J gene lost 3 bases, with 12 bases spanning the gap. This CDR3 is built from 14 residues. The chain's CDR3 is CASSDWDTLYEQYF. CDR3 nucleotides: TGCGCCAGCAGTGATTGGGACACCCTCTACGAGCAGTACTTC.

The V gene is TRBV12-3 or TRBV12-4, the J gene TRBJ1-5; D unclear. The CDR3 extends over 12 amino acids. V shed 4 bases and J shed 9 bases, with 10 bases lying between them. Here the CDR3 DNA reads TGTGCCAGCAGTTCAGCCCTGGGGCCCCAGCATTTT. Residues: CASSSALGPQHF.

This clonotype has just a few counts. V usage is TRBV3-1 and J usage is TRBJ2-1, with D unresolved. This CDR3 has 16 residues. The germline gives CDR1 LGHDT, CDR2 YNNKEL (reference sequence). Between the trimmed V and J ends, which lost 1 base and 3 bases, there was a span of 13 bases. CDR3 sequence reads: CASSQADLVVYNEQFF. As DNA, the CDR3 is TGTGCCAGCAGCCAAGCAGACCTAGTAGTCTACAATGAGCAGTTCTTC.

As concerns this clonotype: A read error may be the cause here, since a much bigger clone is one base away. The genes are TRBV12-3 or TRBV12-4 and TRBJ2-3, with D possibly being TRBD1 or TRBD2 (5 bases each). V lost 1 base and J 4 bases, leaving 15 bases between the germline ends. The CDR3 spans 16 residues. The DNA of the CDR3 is TGTGCCAGCAGTTTAGTAGGGGAGTGGAGCGCAGATACGCAGTATTTT. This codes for CASSLVGEWSADTQYF.

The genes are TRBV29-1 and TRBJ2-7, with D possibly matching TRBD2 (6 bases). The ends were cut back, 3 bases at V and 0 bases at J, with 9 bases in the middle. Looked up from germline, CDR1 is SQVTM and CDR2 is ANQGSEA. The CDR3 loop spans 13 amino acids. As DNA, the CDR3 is TGCAGCGTTGAGGGGGACTTCTCCTACGAGCAGTACTTC. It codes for CSVEGDFSYEQYF.

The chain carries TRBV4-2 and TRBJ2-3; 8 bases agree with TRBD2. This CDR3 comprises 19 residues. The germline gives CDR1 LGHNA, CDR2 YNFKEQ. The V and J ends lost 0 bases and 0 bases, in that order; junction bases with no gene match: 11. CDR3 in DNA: TGTGCCAGCAGCCAAGATCTCGAGGCTAGCGGGTACAGCACAGATACGCAGTATTTT. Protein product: CASSQDLEASGYSTDTQYF.

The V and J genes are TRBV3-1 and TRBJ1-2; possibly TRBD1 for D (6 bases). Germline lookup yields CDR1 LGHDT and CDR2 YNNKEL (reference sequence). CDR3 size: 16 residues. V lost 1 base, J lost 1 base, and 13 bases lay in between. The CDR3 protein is CASSQGTDAFNYGYTF. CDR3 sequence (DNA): TGTGCCAGCAGCCAAGGGACAGACGCCTTTAACTATGGCTACACCTTC.

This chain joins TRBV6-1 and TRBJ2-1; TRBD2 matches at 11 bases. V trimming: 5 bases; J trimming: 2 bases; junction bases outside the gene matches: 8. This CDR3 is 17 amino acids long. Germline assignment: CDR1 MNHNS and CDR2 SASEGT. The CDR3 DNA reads TGTGCCAGCAGTAGAAGGACTAGCGGGTACACCTACAATGAGCAGTTCTTC. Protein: CASSRRTSGYTYNEQFF.

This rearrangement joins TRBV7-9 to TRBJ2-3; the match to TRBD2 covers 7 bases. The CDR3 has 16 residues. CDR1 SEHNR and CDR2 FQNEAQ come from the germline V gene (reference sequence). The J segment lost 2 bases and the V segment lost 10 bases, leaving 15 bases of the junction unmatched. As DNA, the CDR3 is TGTGCCATCTTGTCGGGGACTAACGGGTACACAGATACGCAGTATTTT. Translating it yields CAILSGTNGYTDTQYF.

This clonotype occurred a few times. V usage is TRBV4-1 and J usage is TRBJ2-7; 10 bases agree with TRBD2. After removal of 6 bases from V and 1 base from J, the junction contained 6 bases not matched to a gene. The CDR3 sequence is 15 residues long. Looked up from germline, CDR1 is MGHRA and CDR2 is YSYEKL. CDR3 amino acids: CASRKLLAGSYEQYF. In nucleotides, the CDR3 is TGCGCCAGCAGGAAATTACTAGCGGGATCCTACGAGCAGTACTTC.

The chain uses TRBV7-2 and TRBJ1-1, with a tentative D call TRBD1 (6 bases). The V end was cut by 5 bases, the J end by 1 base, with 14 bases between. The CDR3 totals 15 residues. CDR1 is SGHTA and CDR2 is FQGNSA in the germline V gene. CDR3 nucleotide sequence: TGTGCCAGCAGCGAATACAGGGTGAGGAACACTGAAGCTTTCTTT. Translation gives CASSEYRVRNTEAFF.

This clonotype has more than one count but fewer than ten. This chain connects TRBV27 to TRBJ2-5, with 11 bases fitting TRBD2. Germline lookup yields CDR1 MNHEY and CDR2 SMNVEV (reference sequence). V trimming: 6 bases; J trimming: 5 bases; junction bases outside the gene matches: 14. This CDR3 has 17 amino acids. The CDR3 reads CASSEWPRLAGSETQYF. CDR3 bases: TGTGCCAGCAGCGAATGGCCCCGACTAGCGGGATCCGAGACCCAGTACTTC.

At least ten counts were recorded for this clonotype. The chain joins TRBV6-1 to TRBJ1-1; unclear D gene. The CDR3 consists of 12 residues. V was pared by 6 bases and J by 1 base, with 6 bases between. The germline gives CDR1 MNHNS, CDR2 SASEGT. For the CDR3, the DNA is TGTGCCAGCAGCGTAAGGAACACTGAAGCTTTCTTT. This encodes CASSVRNTEAFF.